Here is one T cell receptor beta chain with its context. The antigen remains undetermined. These data belong to a study of CD8 T cells in Susac syndrome. Reverse transcription of about 0.45 to 1 ug RNA was performed with random hexamers. Amplification of TCR beta CDR3 used immunoSEQ multiplex PCR across 54 Vbeta and 13 Jbeta. TCRdb called the immunoSEQ multiplex PCR reads again in MiXCR, with one record for every CDR3 protein. Here the sample spans more than 100,000 distinct CDR3 sequences, just under 95% being singletons. Study findings and constraints: In its TCR sequencing and HLA analysis, the study acknowledged that the number of individuals was relatively small.

In blood CD8+ and CD4+ T cells, TCR beta underwent sequencing. Unmatched junction bases numbered 11, after V lost 1 base and J lost 5 bases. The CDR3 spans 19 residues. The germline gives CDR1 SEHNR, CDR2 FQNEAQ (reference sequence). The chain couples TRBV7-9 to TRBJ2-1, with 13 positions matching TRBD2. The TCR originated in a human donor with Susac syndrome. The sequencing input was CD8+ T cells from PBMCs. The CDR3 loop reads CASSLGATSGGPRHNEQFF. The CDR3, as DNA: TGTGCCAGCAGCTTAGGGGCGACTAGCGGGGGGCCCCGACACAATGAGCAGTTCTTC.